Below are 5 T cell receptor beta chains sequenced from a single sample in a study of T cell repertoires in cytomegalovirus infection. TCRdb reanalysed the reads using MiXCR and keeps one entry per CDR3 protein. This table holds 700,000 to 950,000 distinct CDR3 sequences, approximately 32% found once. Their target antigens are unknown. Material: cultured CD8+ T cells from PBMCs, obtained from culture after CMV antigen stimulation. Receptors were obtained from a human donor in good health (CMV status not recorded). Some clones in this sample may be carry-over from other donors' samples.

The rearrangement uses TRBV20-1 and TRBJ1-5, with D unresolved. The CDR3 covers 14 residues. Germline CDR1 DFQATT, CDR2 SNEGSKA (reference sequence). Trimming cost V 5 bases and J 4 bases, with 15 bases left between them. The CDR3 nucleotides read TGCAGTGCTTTCAAGAGGCAGAGAAATCAGCCCCAGCATTTT. It codes for CSAFKRQRNQPQHF.

CDR3 in amino acids: CASSEGVHFYEQYV. In DNA form, the CDR3 reads TGTGCCAGCAGTGAAGGGGTTCATTTTTACGAGCAGTACGTC. This chain connects TRBV6-1 to TRBJ2-7; D unresolved. This CDR3 contains 14 residues. The germline gives CDR1 MNHNS, CDR2 SASEGT. Trimming left V 1 base short and J 4 bases short, with 11 bases between.

About this clonotype itself: A much larger clone differs by one base, so this may be a read error. This chain links TRBV7-2 with TRBJ2-3, with TRBD1 as a possible D gene (6 bases). The CDR3 loop spans 18 amino acids. From germline, CDR1 is SGHTA and CDR2 FQGNSA. Deletions cut 7 bases from V and 0 bases from J, with 23 bases between. The CDR3 region is CASTLRRDRRPSTDTQYF. The CDR3 coding sequence is TGTGCCAGCACCCTCAGGAGAGACAGGCGACCTAGCACAGATACGCAGTATTTT.

This clonotype was seen only a few times. This sequence joins TRBV12-3 or TRBV12-4 and TRBJ2-5; 9 nucleotides align to TRBD1. This CDR3 comprises 12 residues. J gave up 4 bases and V 10 bases, and 4 bases lay outside the gene matches. For the CDR3, the DNA is TGTGCCATCGGGACAGGGAGAGAGACCCAGTACTTC. Translating it yields CAIGTGRETQYF.

This clonotype was seen more than once but under ten times. In nucleotides, the CDR3 is TGTGCCAGCACCACATCTCGACGGGGCCTGAACACCGGGGAGCTGTTTTTT. Amino acids: CASTTSRRGLNTGELFF. This chain joins TRBV7-4 and TRBJ2-2; D possibly uses TRBD1 or TRBD2 (5 bases each). CDR1 is SGHVT, CDR2 SQSDAQ, per germline. The CDR3 is 17 residues long. Trimming removed 7 bases from V and 1 base from J, with 19 bases in between.